The sequence of this T cell receptor (beta chain) was determined in a study of cytomegalovirus exposure and HLA in healthy donors. V gave up 2 bases and J gave up 4 bases; unmatched junction bases: 11. Germline lookup yields CDR1 SGHVS and CDR2 FQNEAQ. The CDR3 loop spans 18 amino acids. Turning to this clone: Its antigen is unknown.

A multiplex PCR was run with 60 Vbeta primers and 13 Jbeta primers. Some clones are missing from TCRdb's copy, which holds only in-frame ones; the method was immunoSEQ multiplex PCR. The sample totals under 250,000 clones. Regarding the study as a whole: High sensitivity and specificity were reportedly achieved when the classifier diagnosed cytomegalovirus status. Cytomegalovirus association was listed for around 180 TCR beta chains. Fewer N-insertions (relative to the approximately 700-donor mean) were reportedly seen in an Asian-associated ancestry cluster in a later analysis.

The receptor was derived from a girl under 10 years old in good health and CMV-seropositive. Material: PBMCs. The chain has TRBV7-8 and TRBJ2-1, with 10 bases identical to TRBD2. CDR3 loop: CASSLLLAGLGRYNEQFF. CDR3 in DNA: TGTGCCAGCAGCTTATTACTAGCGGGGCTAGGAAGATACAATGAGCAGTTCTTC.